The present T cell receptor beta chain was sequenced within a study of OX40 agonist ivuxolimab in advanced cancers. Study-level findings and limits: In a subset of nonresponders, normalized T-cell clonal expansion was also low.

Sequencing was performed with immunoSEQ multiplex PCR; in TCRdb, only in-frame clones are kept and a portion is missing. This sample yields around 63,000 clones, of which roughly nine tenths are seen a single time; about 10% belongs to the top ten. The CDR3 spans 13 residues. The V end was cut by 6 bases, the J end by 5 bases, with 13 bases between. CDR1 and CDR2 (germline): LNHDA, SQIVND (reference sequence). Details on this clone: Its antigen is not known.

This chain links TRBV19 with TRBJ2-5; maybe TRBD1 (6 bases). The TCR was taken from an adult with an advanced solid tumor such as melanoma, head and neck, liver or kidney cancer. Sequenced material: CD4+ or CD8+ T cells sorted from blood, taken in a trial of the OX40 agonist ivuxolimab. CDR3 coding DNA: TGTGCCAGTAGGACCGGGACACTGGAGACCCAGTACTTC. This encodes CASRTGTLETQYF.